What follows are 19 T cell receptor beta chains derived from one specimen sequenced in a study of T cells in localized non-small cell lung cancer. The data were produced by immunoSEQ multiplex PCR, yet TCRdb's version contains in-frame clones alone and is incomplete. The sample includes 20,000 to 30,000 clones, 85% to 90% of them seen just once. Source: PBMCs, taken before any cancer treatment. These receptors originate from a man between 35 and 75 years old with stage II lung adenocarcinoma.

This chain uses TRBV6-6 with TRBJ2-7; D may be TRBD1 (5 bases). The V end lost 8 bases, the J end lost 5 bases, and 13 bases lay between the germline ends. The germline CDR1 and CDR2 sequences are MNHNY and SVGAGI (reference sequence). The CDR3 length is 12 residues. DNA for the CDR3: TGTGCCAGCCGGACATCAGGCGACGAGCAGTACTTC. Residues: CASRTSGDEQYF.

The genes are TRBV5-1 and TRBJ1-4; D may be TRBD1 (5 bases). Germline lookup yields CDR1 SGHRS and CDR2 YFSETQ. This CDR3 comprises 14 residues. Trimming cost V 6 bases and J 6 bases, with 15 bases left between them. The CDR3 nucleotides are TGCGCCAGCACCCGAGAAGGGACTGATGAAAAACTGTTTTTT. It encodes CASTREGTDEKLFF.

The chain couples TRBV28 to TRBJ1-5; D perhaps matches TRBD1 (5 bases). The CDR3 contains 13 residues. The V gene lost 7 bases and the J gene lost 7 bases, with 14 bases spanning the gap. The germline gives CDR1 MDHEN, CDR2 SYDVKM. The CDR3 is CASNGAGNQPQHF. As DNA, the CDR3 is TGTGCCAGCAATGGGGCAGGTAACCAGCCCCAGCATTTT. The variable domain in full, with the rest retrieved from reference TRBV28 and TRBJ1-5, is DVKVTQSSRYLVKRTGEKVFLECVQDMDHENMFWYRQDPGLGLRLIYFSYDVKMKEKGDIPEGYSVSREKKERFSLILESASTNQTSMYLCASNGAGNQPQHFGDGTRLSIL.

This chain links TRBV5-1 with TRBJ2-1; 9 positions match TRBD1. CDR3 length equals 13 residues. The germline V gene encodes CDR1 SGHRS and CDR2 YFSETQ. J was trimmed by 10 bases and V by 5 bases; bases with no gene match: 7. The CDR3 here is CASRTGGSGEQFF. The CDR3 bases are TGCGCCAGCAGGACAGGGGGGTCCGGAGAGCAGTTCTTC.

The chain uses TRBV29-1 and TRBJ2-1; D unresolved. V was pared by 6 bases and J by 4 bases, with 13 bases between. There are 13 residues in the CDR3. Per germline, CDR1 SQVTM and CDR2 ANQGSEA. CDR3 nucleotide sequence: TGCAGCGTATACCAACCGAGGTACAATGAGCAGTTCTTC. It translates to CSVYQPRYNEQFF.

The J gene is TRBJ1-5, the V gene TRBV19, with 7 positions matching TRBD1. Germline CDR1 reads LNHDA; CDR2 reads SQIVND (reference sequence). Losses at the gene ends were 3 bases for V and 4 bases for J; bases not matched to a gene: 3. The CDR3 extends over 14 amino acids. This CDR3 is CASSMAGGNQPQHF. The CDR3 DNA sequence: TGTGCCAGTAGTATGGCAGGGGGTAATCAGCCCCAGCATTTT. Complete variable domain (other parts from reference TRBV19 and TRBJ1-5): DGGITQSPKYLFRKEGQNVTLSCEQNLNHDAMYWYRQDPGQGLRLIYYSQIVNDFQKGDIAEGYSVSREKKESFPLTVTSAQKNPTAFYLCASSMAGGNQPQHFGDGTRLSIL.

The chain has TRBV29-1 and TRBJ1-1; no clear D. CDR3 size: 13 residues. The V gene's germline CDR1 is SQVTM and CDR2 ANQGSEA. Trimming took off 5 bases at V and 4 bases at J, with 14 bases between the two ends. The CDR3 is CSVTKQPFTEAFF. The CDR3 bases are TGCAGCGTTACCAAACAGCCCTTCACTGAAGCTTTCTTT.

This clone was recorded only once. The chain joins TRBV7-2 to TRBJ2-3, with 9 bases lining up with TRBD2. The germline V gene has CDR1 SGHTA and CDR2 FQGNSA. This CDR3 has 15 residues. The trim removed 1 base at V and 8 bases at J, leaving 7 bases unmatched. The CDR3 sequence is CASSLVSGGERTQYF. CDR3 DNA: TGTGCCAGCAGCTTAGTTAGCGGGGGCGAGCGTACGCAGTATTTT. Full variable domain (missing parts from reference TRBV7-2 and TRBJ2-3): GAGVSQSPSNKVTEKGKDVELRCDPISGHTALYWYRQSLGQGLEFLIYFQGNSAPDKSGLPSDRFSAERTGGSVSTLTIQRTQQEDSAVYLCASSLVSGGERTQYFGPGTRLTVL.

The chain is built from TRBV9 and TRBJ2-2, with 9 positions matching TRBD1. Germline CDR1 reads SGDLS; CDR2 reads YYNGEE. V shed 3 bases, J shed 6 bases, and the junction held 9 bases outside the gene matches. The CDR3 totals 16 residues. The CDR3, as DNA: TGTGCCAGCAGCGCCCTGGACAGGGGAATCGCCGGGGAGCTGTTTTTT. Its translation: CASSALDRGIAGELFF.

The chain is built from TRBV11-3 and TRBJ2-3, with 7 bases fitting TRBD1. Losses at the gene ends were 4 bases for V and 1 base for J; bases not matched to a gene: 5. The germline V gene encodes CDR1 SGHNT and CDR2 YENEEA. The CDR3 has 15 amino acids. In DNA form, the CDR3 reads TGTGCCAGCAGCTACGGACAGGTGCGCACAGATACGCAGTATTTT. It is translated as CASSYGQVRTDTQYF. Combining the CDR3 with reference TRBV11-3 and TRBJ2-3 gives the whole variable domain EAGVVQSPRYKIIEKKQPVAFWCNPISGHNTLYWYLQNLGQGPELLIRYENEEAVDDSQLPKDRFSAERLKGVDSTLKIQPAELGDSAVYLCASSYGQVRTDTQYFGPGTRLTVL.

V usage is TRBV6-4 and J usage is TRBJ2-1; unclear D gene. V lost 4 bases, J lost 6 bases, and 13 bases lay in between. This CDR3 spans 14 amino acids. CDR1 is MRHNA, CDR2 SNTAGT, per germline. The CDR3, as DNA: TGTGCCAGCAGTGTAGGGTCGCCCCCCAATGAGCAGTTCTTC. Translated: CASSVGSPPNEQFF.

The chain recombines TRBV5-6 with TRBJ2-1; D gene ambiguous. CDR3 length: 13 amino acids. V lost 4 bases and J 7 bases, leaving 12 bases between the germline ends. Germline CDR1 SGHDT, CDR2 YYEEEE. The CDR3 DNA follows: TGTGCCAGCAGCCCCTTAGACCGAAATGAGCAGTTCTTC. Its translation is CASSPLDRNEQFF.

The chain couples TRBV19 to TRBJ2-2; D gene ambiguous. Germline lookup yields CDR1 LNHDA and CDR2 SQIVND (reference sequence). CDR3 length: 17 residues. V lost 4 bases, J lost 2 bases, and 17 bases lay in between. The CDR3 is CASSKRMMVANTGELFF. In nucleotides, the CDR3 is TGTGCCAGTAGTAAGCGTATGATGGTGGCTAACACCGGGGAGCTGTTTTTT.

V and J are TRBV6-5 and TRBJ1-2; 8 bases fit TRBD1. The V gene end was trimmed by 5 bases and the J gene end by 8 bases; junction bases not matched to a gene: 7. CDR1 MNHEY and CDR2 SVGAGI come from the germline V gene. The CDR3 has 13 residues. DNA of the CDR3: TGTGCCAGCAGTCCACAGGGGGGCGGAGGCTACACCTTC. Protein: CASSPQGGGGYTF.

Here the CDR3 DNA reads TGTGCCAGTAGTATTAGTCTAGCGGCTAATGAGCAGTTCTTC. Encoded protein: CASSISLAANEQFF. The rearrangement links TRBV19 to TRBJ2-1; TRBD2 aligns across 7 bases. The germline gives CDR1 LNHDA, CDR2 SQIVND (reference sequence). The ends lost 3 bases at V and 7 bases at J; junction bases unmatched: 6. The length of the CDR3 is 14 residues.

The gene calls are TRBV7-3 and TRBJ2-1; 11 bases fit TRBD2. The CDR3 sequence is 14 residues long. Germline CDR1 SGHTA, CDR2 FQGTGA. Trimming took 6 bases from V and 4 from J; bases not matched to a gene: 2. The CDR3 DNA sequence: TGTGCCAGCAGTGGACTAGCGGGTTACAATGAGCAGTTCTTC. Translating it yields CASSGLAGYNEQFF. Filled out from reference TRBV7-3 and TRBJ2-1, the complete variable domain reads GAGVSQTPSNKVTEKGKYVELRCDPISGHTALYWYRQSLGQGPEFLIYFQGTGAADDSGLPNDRFFAVRPEGSVSTLKIQRTERGDSAVYLCASSGLAGYNEQFFGPGTRLTVL.

The V gene is TRBV7-2, the J gene TRBJ1-3; D gene uncertain. Germline V lookup: CDR1 SGHTA, CDR2 FQGNSA. Trimming took 3 bases from V and 0 from J, leaving 9 bases between them. The CDR3 consists of 15 residues. Here the CDR3 reads CASSLDGSSGNTIYF. CDR3 DNA sequence: TGTGCCAGCAGCTTGGACGGGAGCTCTGGAAACACCATATATTTT.

The chain employs TRBV5-1 and TRBJ1-5; TRBD1 aligns across 10 bases. This CDR3 is built from 15 residues. J was trimmed by 8 bases and V by 0 bases; bases with no gene match: 5. CDR1 and CDR2 (germline): SGHRS, YFSETQ. CDR3 in DNA: TGCGCCAGCAGCTTGGACGGGACAGGGGTCGAGCCCCAGCATTTT. Translated: CASSLDGTGVEPQHF.

The J gene is TRBJ1-2, the V gene TRBV5-4, with D possibly TRBD1 on 6 matching bases. This CDR3 spans 16 amino acids. V lost 4 bases, J lost 4 bases, and 20 bases lay in between. CDR1 and CDR2 from the germline V gene are SGHNT and YYREEE (reference sequence). CDR3 in amino acids: CASSLGQRGNGYGYTF. DNA for the CDR3: TGTGCCAGCAGCCTAGGACAGCGCGGCAACGGCTATGGCTACACCTTC.